These 20 T cell receptor beta chains were sequenced from one sample in a study of blood T cell repertoires in COVID-19 (dated by TCRdb to the early 2020s). The library was produced with the immunoSEQ multiplex PCR assay. TCRdb took this table from immuneACCESS and kept in-frame rearrangements with V and J called. Such tables lack part of the clones; where checked against another copy, unresolved V genes explain under half of the gap, and the rest is unexplained. In this sample the table shows 55,000 to 65,000 clones, 79% of which occur a single time. Clones ranked in the top ten supply 3.5% of the sample. The sample was peripheral blood. Receptor source: a man aged 60 to 75 with acute or convalescent COVID-19.

V gene TRBV11-2 combines with J gene TRBJ2-1; possible D gene TRBD2, 6 bases. Germline lookup yields CDR1 SGHAT and CDR2 FQNNGV. CDR3 length: 15 residues. V was clipped by 9 bases and J by 2 bases, with 17 bases between them. CDR3: CARVRREPPYNEQFF. The CDR3 region has the DNA TGTGCCAGGGTTAGGAGGGAACCCCCCTACAATGAGCAGTTCTTC. The full variable domain, completed using reference TRBV11-2 and TRBJ2-1, is EAGVAQSPRYKIIEKRQSVAFWCNPISGHATLYWYQQILGQGPKLLIQFQNNGVVDDSQLPKDRFSAERLKGVDSTLKIQPAKLEDSAVYLCARVRREPPYNEQFFGPGTRLTVL.

This chain joins TRBV28 and TRBJ2-3; maybe TRBD2 (5 bases). CDR1 MDHEN and CDR2 SYDVKM come from the germline V gene. This CDR3 comprises 15 residues. V dropped 9 bases and J dropped 0 bases, with 16 bases sitting between them. CDR3 amino acids: CASLRRGLSTDTQYF. In DNA form, the CDR3 reads TGTGCCAGTCTTAGACGGGGTCTTAGCACAGATACGCAGTATTTT. Together with reference TRBV28 and TRBJ2-3, the CDR3 gives the full variable domain: DVKVTQSSRYLVKRTGEKVFLECVQDMDHENMFWYRQDPGLGLRLIYFSYDVKMKEKGDIPEGYSVSREKKERFSLILESASTNQTSMYLCASLRRGLSTDTQYFGPGTRLTVL.

The chain employs TRBV15 and TRBJ1-2, with TRBD1 as a possible D gene (6 bases). CDR1 is LNHNV, CDR2 YYDKDF, per germline (reference sequence). This CDR3 contains 12 residues. V was shortened by 3 bases and J by 4 bases, with 6 bases between the two germline ends. CDR3 loop: CATSRDSYGYTF. CDR3 coding DNA: TGTGCCACCAGCAGGGACAGCTATGGCTACACCTTC. Together with reference TRBV15 and TRBJ1-2, the CDR3 gives the full variable domain: DAMVIQNPRYQVTQFGKPVTLSCSQTLNHNVMYWYQQKSSQAPKLLFHYYDKDFNNEADTPDNFQSRRPNTSFCFLDIRSPGLGDTAMYLCATSRDSYGYTFGSGTRLTVV.

This rearrangement joins TRBV5-6 to TRBJ1-3, with D possibly being TRBD1 (5 bases). V shed 3 bases and J shed 0 bases, with 7 bases lying between them. Germline CDR1 and CDR2: SGHDT and YYEEEE. The CDR3 runs 14 residues. CDR3 sequence reads: CASSSDTSGNTIYF. CDR3 DNA sequence: TGTGCCAGCAGCTCGGACACCTCTGGAAACACCATATATTTT. The full variable domain, completed using reference TRBV5-6 and TRBJ1-3, is DAGVTQSPTHLIKTRGQQVTLRCSPKSGHDTVSWYQQALGQGPQFIFQYYEEEERQRGNFPDRFSGHQFPNYSSELNVNALLLGDSALYLCASSSDTSGNTIYFGEGSWLTVV.

The V call is TRBV19, the J call TRBJ1-1, with D hard to call. Trimming cost V 4 bases and J 1 base, with 7 bases left between them. CDR3 size: 13 residues. The V gene's germline CDR1 is LNHDA and CDR2 SQIVND (reference sequence). CDR3 nucleotide sequence: TGTGCCAGTAGTACAACCGGGAACACTGAAGCTTTCTTT. This gives the protein CASSTTGNTEAFF.

V is TRBV12-1 and J is TRBJ2-6; the D segment call TRBD2 is taken from the table without a DNA check. TRBV12-1 is assigned pseudogene status. The CDR3 runs 13 residues. Here the CDR3 reads CAPSGATANVLTF. CDR3 coding DNA: TGTGCCCCTAGCGGGGCTACGGCCAACGTCCTGACTTTC.

V is TRBV4-1 and J is TRBJ2-7; 8 bases are a match to TRBD2. The junction had 2 bases not matched to a gene; V was cut back by 4 bases and J by 0 bases. CDR3 length: 14 amino acids. CDR1 MGHRA and CDR2 YSYEKL come from the germline V gene. The CDR3 region is CASSPGGSSYEQYF. The CDR3 DNA sequence: TGCGCCAGCAGCCCGGGGGGGAGCTCCTACGAGCAGTACTTC.

This clone was found once. The V gene is TRBV19, the J gene TRBJ1-6; D is possibly TRBD1 (6 bases). V lost 11 bases and J lost 8, with 16 bases in between. The CDR3 extends over 13 amino acids. Germline V lookup: CDR1 LNHDA, CDR2 SQIVND (reference sequence). CDR3: CAVDAGADSPLHF. The CDR3 DNA is TGTGCCGTCGACGCGGGGGCGGATTCACCCCTCCACTTT.

Written as DNA, the CDR3 is TGTGCCAGCTCTCCAGGGACTCGAAGAACCGGGGAGCTGTTTTTT. Amino acids: CASSPGTRRTGELFF. The chain has TRBV18 and TRBJ2-2; TRBD2 is a possible D gene (6 bases). Per the germline V gene, CDR1 is KGHSH and CDR2 is LQKENI. The CDR3 consists of 15 residues. Trimming removed 6 bases at V and 5 bases at J, with 16 bases between.

The CDR3 nucleotides are TGTGCCTGGACAGGTAACGCTGAAGCTTTCTTT. It codes for CAWTGNAEAFF. This rearrangement joins TRBV30 to TRBJ1-1; D is ambiguous. The CDR3 is 11 residues long. The germline gives CDR1 GTSNPN, CDR2 SVGIG (reference sequence). The V end was cut by 4 bases, the J end by 6 bases, with 9 bases between.

This clone is judged medium-sized. The chain combines TRBV24-1 with TRBJ1-2; the D is unclear. Trimming took 3 bases from V and 6 from J, leaving 7 bases between them. The germline CDR1 and CDR2 sequences are KGHDR and SFDVKD. This CDR3 contains 12 residues. The CDR3 DNA sequence: TGTGCCACCAGTGATAACGCGGATGGCTACACCTTC. Amino acid sequence: CATSDNADGYTF.

CDR3 protein: CASSEGRGLGNTIYF. CDR3 DNA: TGTGCCAGCAGTGAAGGAAGGGGGCTTGGAAACACCATATATTTT. The chain couples TRBV2 to TRBJ1-3, with 7 nucleotides matching TRBD1. The CDR3 is made up of 15 amino acids. J was trimmed by 3 bases and V by 1 base; bases with no gene match: 3. Germline CDR1 reads SNHLY; CDR2 reads FYNNEI.

The V and J genes are TRBV19 and TRBJ1-2; 7 bases are a match to TRBD1. Germline V gene data show CDR1 as LNHDA and CDR2 as SQIVND (reference sequence). The CDR3 runs 17 residues. V dropped 4 bases and J dropped 1; count of bases not matched to a gene: 12. For the CDR3, the DNA is TGTGCCAGTAGTACGTCGGGACAGCGCCTGGGTAACTATGGCTACACCTTC. Protein sequence: CASSTSGQRLGNYGYTF.

V usage is TRBV19 and J usage is TRBJ2-4; 8 nucleotides align to TRBD1. The CDR3 length is 17 residues. Trimming took 4 bases from V and 6 from J; bases not matched to a gene: 14. Germline V lookup: CDR1 LNHDA, CDR2 SQIVND (reference sequence). The CDR3 protein is CASSTIGQGRMANIQYF. The CDR3 DNA is TGTGCCAGTAGTACAATAGGACAGGGACGAATGGCAAACATTCAGTACTTC.

This clone has more than one count but fewer than ten. V usage is TRBV9 and J usage is TRBJ1-4; TRBD1 agrees at 8 bases. V dropped 3 bases and J dropped 8; count of bases not matched to a gene: 6. CDR1 is SGDLS, CDR2 YYNGEE, per germline. This CDR3 region has 14 residues. CDR3 sequence: CASSAGTGREKLFF. The CDR3 DNA reads TGTGCCAGCAGCGCCGGGACAGGTCGCGAAAAACTGTTTTTT. Full variable domain (rest looked up from reference TRBV9 and TRBJ1-4): DSGVTQTPKHLITATGQRVTLRCSPRSGDLSVYWYQQSLDQGLQFLIQYYNGEERAKGNILERFSAQQFPDLHSELNLSSLELGDSALYFCASSAGTGREKLFFGSGTQLSVL.

The rearrangement links TRBV27 to TRBJ2-7, with 7 bases that match TRBD1. The V segment lost 8 bases and the J segment 2 bases; nucleotides outside the gene matches: 6. Germline V lookup: CDR1 MNHEY, CDR2 SMNVEV (reference sequence). The CDR3 covers 13 residues. The CDR3 reads CASRPGQPYEQYF. The CDR3 DNA reads as TGTGCCAGCCGCCCGGGACAGCCCTACGAGCAGTACTTC.

The V gene is TRBV6-6, the J gene TRBJ1-1, with D perhaps TRBD1 (5 bases). This CDR3 is 12 amino acids long. Trimming removed 4 bases from V and 4 bases from J, with 7 bases in between. Germline CDR1 and CDR2: MNHNY and SVGAGI (reference sequence). CDR3 DNA sequence: TGTGCCAGCAGTTCGGGGGGCACTGAAGCTTTCTTT. Translation: CASSSGGTEAFF.

This clone was seen just once. The V gene is TRBV21-1, the J gene TRBJ1-1; the D call in the table, TRBD1, was not verified against the DNA. TRBV21-1 is annotated as a pseudogene. The CDR3 is 19 residues long. DNA for the CDR3: TGTGCCAGCAGCAAACTAAATCATCGGGACAGGGAAGTAGACACTGAAGCTTTCTTT. This gives the protein CASSKLNHRDREVDTEAFF.

V gene TRBV25-1 combines with J gene TRBJ1-1; D gene unclear. Trimming took off 1 base at V and 0 bases at J, with 6 bases between the two ends. This CDR3 has 14 amino acids. Per the germline V gene, CDR1 is MGHDK and CDR2 is SYGVNS. The CDR3 protein is CASSELEMNTEAFF. For the CDR3, the DNA is TGTGCCAGCAGTGAATTGGAGATGAACACTGAAGCTTTCTTT.

The V and J genes are TRBV6-5 and TRBJ1-4, with a tentative D call TRBD1 (6 bases). The CDR3 contains 15 residues. Trimming pared 0 bases from V and 8 bases from J, leaving 13 bases between. CDR1 and CDR2 from the germline V gene are MNHEY and SVGAGI. CDR3 in DNA: TGTGCCAGCAGTTACTCCTACAGGGTTGGGGAAAAACTGTTTTTT. Protein: CASSYSYRVGEKLFF.